This entry lists 20 T cell receptor beta chains sequenced from one sample in a study of PD-1 blockade in classical Hodgkin lymphoma (dated by TCRdb to about 2020). The time point label, read with the paper, signifies: cycle 1 day 1 (C1D1), immediately before nivolumab initiation. All trial patients had relapsed after autologous stem cell transplantation, with cohorts A, B and C differing in prior brentuximab vedotin exposure. The method behind the library was the immunoSEQ multiplex PCR assay. TCRdb holds this immuneACCESS table with in-frame rearrangements only. Some clones are missing; in checked studies, unresolved V genes explain under half, and the rest has no known cause. The table for this sample lists about 13,000 clones; 92% of them were counted only once. The top ten clones comprise 20% to 25% of the sample. This sample comprised peripheral blood mononuclear cells (PBMCs), obtained at baseline. All receptors come from a human donor with classical Hodgkin lymphoma.

This chain links TRBV6-1 with TRBJ2-7; 11 bases agree with TRBD2. CDR3 length: 14 residues. The germline CDR1 and CDR2 sequences are MNHNS and SASEGT. The J segment lost 3 bases and the V segment lost 8 bases, leaving 6 bases of the junction unmatched. CDR3 protein: CASSPSGGIYEQYF. CDR3 nucleotides: TGTGCCAGCTCCCCTAGCGGGGGGATCTACGAGCAGTACTTC.

The rearrangement joins TRBV27 to TRBJ2-3; TRBD2 agrees at 8 bases. CDR1 MNHEY and CDR2 SMNVEV come from the germline V gene (reference sequence). CDR3 length: 14 residues. V gave up 3 bases and J gave up 4 bases; unmatched junction bases: 3. This CDR3 reads CASSFDGRADTQYF. The CDR3 DNA reads as TGTGCCAGCAGTTTCGACGGGAGGGCAGATACGCAGTATTTT.

This rearrangement joins TRBV2 to TRBJ2-7; 10 bases are a match to TRBD2. The CDR3 is made up of 14 amino acids. Germline V lookup: CDR1 SNHLY, CDR2 FYNNEI. Unmatched junction bases numbered 6, after V lost 4 bases and J lost 6 bases. DNA for the CDR3: TGTGCCAGCAGTGTATCTACTAGCGGGACCGAGCAGTACTTC. Translated, it gives CASSVSTSGTEQYF.

The rearrangement joins TRBV13 to TRBJ2-7; D is perhaps TRBD2 (5 bases). Germline loops: CDR1 PRHDT, CDR2 FYEKMQ (reference sequence). The length of the CDR3 is 13 residues. V shed 1 base and J shed 3 bases, with 7 bases lying between them. CDR3 loop: CASSLVGLYEQYF. For the CDR3, the DNA is TGTGCCAGCAGCTTAGTTGGACTCTACGAGCAGTACTTC.

This clone was picked up one time. This rearrangement joins TRBV13 to TRBJ2-1, with 8 bases lining up with TRBD1. The germline gives CDR1 PRHDT, CDR2 FYEKMQ (reference sequence). J gave up 5 bases and V 4 bases, and 10 bases lay outside the gene matches. The CDR3 covers 16 residues. The CDR3 loop reads CASSSDGTGFNNEQFF. The CDR3 DNA sequence: TGTGCCAGCAGCTCAGACGGGACAGGTTTTAACAATGAGCAGTTCTTC.

By frequency in the sample, this clone is large. The chain has TRBV14 and TRBJ1-4; weak D call: TRBD1 (6 bases). Trimming stripped 4 bases from V and 4 bases from J, with 7 bases between. CDR1 is SGHDN and CDR2 is FVKESK in the germline V gene. The CDR3 is made up of 13 amino acids. Here the CDR3 reads CASSPRGNEKLFF. Here the CDR3 DNA reads TGTGCCAGCAGCCCCAGGGGTAATGAAAAACTGTTTTTT.

J is TRBJ2-1 and V is TRBV14; D is perhaps TRBD1 (5 bases). The CDR3 has 14 amino acids. V lost 7 bases and J 0 bases, leaving 10 bases between the germline ends. CDR1 is SGHDN and CDR2 is FVKESK in the germline V gene. This chain's CDR3 is CASNGGASYNEQFF. The CDR3 nucleotides are TGTGCCAGCAATGGTGGGGCCTCCTACAATGAGCAGTTCTTC.

This chain connects TRBV30 to TRBJ1-2; D not certain. CDR3 length equals 14 residues. V was clipped by 0 bases and J by 7 bases, with 15 bases between them. CDR1 and CDR2 from the germline V gene are GTSNPN and SVGIG (reference sequence). The CDR3 protein is CAWSVNLLYGGYTF. The CDR3 nucleotides are TGTGCCTGGAGTGTTAACCTCCTCTACGGTGGCTACACCTTC.

This clone was detected once. DNA for the CDR3: TGTGCCTGGAGCCGTGGCGGGGGGCCCAGAGGCAATGAGCAGTTCTTC. It specifies CAWSRGGGPRGNEQFF. The rearrangement uses TRBV30 and TRBJ2-1, with 8 bases lining up with TRBD2. In germline, CDR1 is GTSNPN, CDR2 SVGIG (reference sequence). J gave up 6 bases and V 3 bases, and 13 bases lay outside the gene matches. The CDR3 length is 16 residues.

This clone has only one observation. This chain connects TRBV28 to TRBJ1-5; no definite D call. The CDR3 is made up of 15 amino acids. Germline lookup yields CDR1 MDHEN and CDR2 SYDVKM. Trimming took 6 bases from V and 1 from J, leaving 13 bases between them. The CDR3 coding sequence is TGTGCCAGCAGATCTAGTGCCTGGAGCAATCAGCCCCAGCATTTT. Amino acids: CASRSSAWSNQPQHF.

This clone has just one count. The chain links TRBV28 to TRBJ1-2; D is possibly TRBD1 (5 bases). With 6 bases removed from V and 4 bases from J, the gap between germline ends came to 15 bases. In germline, CDR1 is MDHEN, CDR2 SYDVKM. The CDR3 runs 14 residues. Here the CDR3 reads CASSYRGFPYGYTF. DNA of the CDR3: TGTGCCAGCAGCTACCGGGGGTTTCCCTATGGCTACACCTTC.

The CDR3 loop is CASSVPTGMNTEAFF. The CDR3 DNA follows: TGCGCCAGCAGCGTACCGACGGGAATGAACACTGAAGCTTTCTTT. The rearrangement uses TRBV5-1 and TRBJ1-1; D unclear. Germline values: CDR1 SGHRS, CDR2 YFSETQ. The CDR3 runs 15 residues. Trimming took off 4 bases at V and 0 bases at J, with 13 bases between the two ends.

V is TRBV11-2 and J is TRBJ1-2, with 8 bases aligning to TRBD1. J was trimmed by 4 bases and V by 0 bases; bases with no gene match: 10. The CDR3 spans 17 residues. Germline lookup yields CDR1 SGHAT and CDR2 FQNNGV. CDR3 sequence reads: CASSLEGDRSPSYGYTF. Written as DNA, the CDR3 is TGTGCCAGCAGCTTAGAAGGGGACAGGTCTCCCTCCTATGGCTACACCTTC. The full variable domain, in which reference TRBV11-2 and TRBJ1-2 provide the parts outside the CDR3, is EAGVAQSPRYKIIEKRQSVAFWCNPISGHATLYWYQQILGQGPKLLIQFQNNGVVDDSQLPKDRFSAERLKGVDSTLKIQPAKLEDSAVYLCASSLEGDRSPSYGYTFGSGTRLTVV.

The J gene is TRBJ1-1, the V gene TRBV10-3; D gene unclear. This CDR3 is 13 amino acids long. CDR1 ENHRY and CDR2 SYGVKD come from the germline V gene. Trimming took 0 bases from V and 8 from J, leaving 10 bases between them. As DNA, the CDR3 is TGTGCCATCAGTGAGTCGGACCCCGCGGAAGCTTTCTTT. Its protein is CAISESDPAEAFF.

V is TRBV6-1 and J is TRBJ1-4; TRBD1 matches at 8 bases. CDR1 is MNHNS, CDR2 SASEGT, per germline. With 7 bases clipped from V and 5 bases from J, the junction kept 6 bases outside the gene matches. The CDR3 length is 14 residues. In DNA form, the CDR3 reads TGTGCCAGCAAGAGGGACAGGTCCAATGAAAAACTGTTTTTT. Protein sequence: CASKRDRSNEKLFF.

The V gene is TRBV15, the J gene TRBJ2-5; the D is unclear. The CDR3 is 13 residues long. Germline CDR1 and CDR2: LNHNV and YYDKDF (reference sequence). V lost 3 bases and J 4 bases, leaving 9 bases between the germline ends. DNA of the CDR3: TGTGCCACCAGCAGCCTTAAGTTAGAGACCCAGTACTTC. Translating it yields CATSSLKLETQYF.

This chain uses TRBV27 with TRBJ1-2, with 12 nucleotides matching TRBD1. The V segment lost 8 bases and the J segment 2 bases; nucleotides outside the gene matches: 12. The CDR3 has 17 amino acids. Germline assignment: CDR1 MNHEY and CDR2 SMNVEV (reference sequence). The CDR3 coding sequence is TGTGCCAGCGGATTCCGGGACAGGGGGCGGGCGAACTATGGCTACACCTTC. Amino acid sequence: CASGFRDRGRANYGYTF.

This chain uses TRBV29-1 with TRBJ2-7, with 12 bases identical to TRBD2. CDR3 length: 12 amino acids. V trimming: 6 bases; J trimming: 4 bases; junction bases outside the gene matches: 1. Germline lookup yields CDR1 SQVTM and CDR2 ANQGSEA. DNA for the CDR3: TGCAGCGTGACTAGCGGGGGTTACGAGCAGTACTTC. Translating it yields CSVTSGGYEQYF.

This rearrangement joins TRBV6-5 to TRBJ1-4, with a tentative D call TRBD1 (6 bases). The CDR3 covers 15 residues. Between the trimmed V and J ends, which lost 2 bases and 4 bases, there was a span of 11 bases. Germline V CDR1 and CDR2: MNHEY, SVGAGI. The CDR3 here is CASSYGGQFNEKLFF. The DNA of the CDR3 is TGTGCCAGCAGTTACGGGGGGCAGTTTAATGAAAAACTGTTTTTT.

The rearrangement joins TRBV6-5 to TRBJ2-7; D could derive from TRBD1 or TRBD2 (6 bases each). The germline V and J ends were trimmed by 7 bases and 3 bases, with 19 bases remaining between them. Germline V gene sequence: CDR1 MNHEY, CDR2 SVGAGI. This CDR3 spans 15 amino acids. The CDR3 DNA reads TGTGCCAGCACCCACCGACGGGGGCGAAACTACGAGCAGTACTTC. Translation gives CASTHRRGRNYEQYF.